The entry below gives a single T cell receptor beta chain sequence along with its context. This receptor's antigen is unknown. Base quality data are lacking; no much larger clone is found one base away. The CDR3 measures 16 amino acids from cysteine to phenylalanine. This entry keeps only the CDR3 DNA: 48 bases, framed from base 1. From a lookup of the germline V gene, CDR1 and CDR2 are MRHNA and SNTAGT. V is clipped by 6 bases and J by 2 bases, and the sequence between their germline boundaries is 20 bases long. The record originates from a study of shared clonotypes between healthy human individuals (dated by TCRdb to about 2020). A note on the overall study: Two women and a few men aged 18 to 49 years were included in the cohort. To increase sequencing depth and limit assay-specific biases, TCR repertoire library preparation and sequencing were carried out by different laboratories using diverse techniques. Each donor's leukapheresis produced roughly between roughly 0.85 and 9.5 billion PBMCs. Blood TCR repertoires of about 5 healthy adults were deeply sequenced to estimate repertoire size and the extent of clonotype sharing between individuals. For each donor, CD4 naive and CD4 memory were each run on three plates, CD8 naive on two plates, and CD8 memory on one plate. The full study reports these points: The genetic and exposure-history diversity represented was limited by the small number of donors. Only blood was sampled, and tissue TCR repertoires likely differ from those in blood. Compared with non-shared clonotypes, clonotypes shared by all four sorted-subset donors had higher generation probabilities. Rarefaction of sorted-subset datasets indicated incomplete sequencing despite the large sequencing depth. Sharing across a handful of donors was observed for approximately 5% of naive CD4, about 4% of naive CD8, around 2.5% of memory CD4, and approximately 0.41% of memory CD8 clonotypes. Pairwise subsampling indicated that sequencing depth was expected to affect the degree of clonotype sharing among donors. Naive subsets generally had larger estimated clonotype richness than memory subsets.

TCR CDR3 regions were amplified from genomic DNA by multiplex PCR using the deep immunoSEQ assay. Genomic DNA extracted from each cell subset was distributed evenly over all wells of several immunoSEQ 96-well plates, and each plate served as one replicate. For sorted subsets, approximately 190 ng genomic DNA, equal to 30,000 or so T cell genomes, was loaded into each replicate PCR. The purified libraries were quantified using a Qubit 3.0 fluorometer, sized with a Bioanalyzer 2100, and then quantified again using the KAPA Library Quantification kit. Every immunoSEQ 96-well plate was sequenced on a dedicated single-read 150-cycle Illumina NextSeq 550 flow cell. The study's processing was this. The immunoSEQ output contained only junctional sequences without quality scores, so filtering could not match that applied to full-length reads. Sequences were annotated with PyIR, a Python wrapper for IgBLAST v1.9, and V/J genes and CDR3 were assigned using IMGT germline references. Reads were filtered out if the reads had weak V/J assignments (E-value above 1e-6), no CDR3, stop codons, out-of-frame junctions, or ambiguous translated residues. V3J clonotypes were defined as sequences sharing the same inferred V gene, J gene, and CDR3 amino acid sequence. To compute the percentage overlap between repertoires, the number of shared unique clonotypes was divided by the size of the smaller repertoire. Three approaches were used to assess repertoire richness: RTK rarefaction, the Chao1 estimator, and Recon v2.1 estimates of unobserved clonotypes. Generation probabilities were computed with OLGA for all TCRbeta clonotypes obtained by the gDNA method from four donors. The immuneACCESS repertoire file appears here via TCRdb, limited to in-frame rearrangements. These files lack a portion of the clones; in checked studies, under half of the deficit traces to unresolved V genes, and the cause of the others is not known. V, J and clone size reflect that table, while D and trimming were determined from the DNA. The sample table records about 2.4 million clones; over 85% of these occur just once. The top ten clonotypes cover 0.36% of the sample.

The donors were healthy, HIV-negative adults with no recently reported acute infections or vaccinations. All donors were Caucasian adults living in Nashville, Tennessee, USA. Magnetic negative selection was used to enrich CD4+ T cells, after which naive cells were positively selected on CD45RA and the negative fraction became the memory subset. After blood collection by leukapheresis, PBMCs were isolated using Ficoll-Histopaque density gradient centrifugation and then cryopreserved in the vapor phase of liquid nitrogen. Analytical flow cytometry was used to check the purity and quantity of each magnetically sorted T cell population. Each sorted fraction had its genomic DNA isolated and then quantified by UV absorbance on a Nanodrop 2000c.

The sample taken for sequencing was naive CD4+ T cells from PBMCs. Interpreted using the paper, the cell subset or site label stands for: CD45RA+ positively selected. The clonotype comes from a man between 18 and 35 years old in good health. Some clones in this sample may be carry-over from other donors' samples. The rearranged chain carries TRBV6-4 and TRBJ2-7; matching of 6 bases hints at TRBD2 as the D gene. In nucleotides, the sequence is TGTGCCAGCAGCCCGGTGGGGGGAGAGGACCCCTACGAGCAGTACTTC. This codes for CASSPVGGEDPYEQYF.